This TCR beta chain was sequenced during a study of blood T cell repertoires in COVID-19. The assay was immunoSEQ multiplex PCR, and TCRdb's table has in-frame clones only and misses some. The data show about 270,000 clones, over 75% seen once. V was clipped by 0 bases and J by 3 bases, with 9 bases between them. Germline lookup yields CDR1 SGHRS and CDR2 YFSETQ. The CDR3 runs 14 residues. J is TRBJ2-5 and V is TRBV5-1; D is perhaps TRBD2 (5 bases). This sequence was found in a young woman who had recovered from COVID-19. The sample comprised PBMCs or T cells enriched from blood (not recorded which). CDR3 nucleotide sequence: TGCGCCAGCAGCTTGGCTGCACTAGAAGAGACCCAGTACTTC. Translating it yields CASSLAALEETQYF.